This T cell receptor (beta chain) was identified in a study of tumor-infiltrating lymphocytes in primary liver carcinoma. Unsorted bulk tissue (roughly 19-31 mg) underwent RNA and DNA co-extraction. Chronic HBV infection was present, with no prior treatment. Whichever tumor sample was examined, it had over 75% viable tumor cells. From germline, CDR1 is SQVTM and CDR2 ANQGSEA. V was clipped by 7 bases and J by 8 bases, with 21 bases between them. This CDR3 contains 14 residues. Priming with a constant-region primer yielded TCR beta cDNA from 400 to 500 ng total RNA. TCR beta libraries came from three nested multiplex PCR rounds using slightly modified ARM-PCR. TRBV1-TRBV30 forward primers paired with a C-beta reverse primer drove the first two PCR rounds, about 9 cycles each. Each CDR3 protein gets one entry after TCRdb re-called the multiplex PCR reads with MiXCR. The sample consists of roughly 22,000 distinct CDR3 sequences, 80% of them appearing once.

General observations from the study: Top-250-clone fractions were significantly higher in tumors than in blood (p = 0.039). Tumor-adjacent and tumor-blood pairs displayed less overlap than did pairs of tumor regions.

Notes on this clonotype: What it binds is not known.

The sequence came from a woman between 25 and 40 years old with primary liver carcinoma and hepatitis B virus infection. The specimen sequenced was liver tumor tissue from sampling region 2. Indicated subset: tumor region T2, inferior pole. The chain combines TRBV29-1 with TRBJ2-1; the D gene is possibly TRBD2 (6 bases). For the CDR3, the DNA is TGCAGCGGCGATGCCGGGAGCATAGTCGATGAGCAGTTCTTC. Protein sequence: CSGDAGSIVDEQFF.